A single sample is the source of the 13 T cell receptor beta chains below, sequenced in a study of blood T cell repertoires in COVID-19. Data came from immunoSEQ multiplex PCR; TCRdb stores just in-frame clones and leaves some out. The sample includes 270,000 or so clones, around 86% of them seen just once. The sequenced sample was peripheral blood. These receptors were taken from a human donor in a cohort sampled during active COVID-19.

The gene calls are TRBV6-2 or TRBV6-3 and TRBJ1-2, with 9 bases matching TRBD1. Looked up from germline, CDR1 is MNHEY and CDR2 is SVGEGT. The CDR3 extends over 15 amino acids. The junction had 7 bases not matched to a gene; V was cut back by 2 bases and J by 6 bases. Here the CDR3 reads CASSYIPQGANGYTF. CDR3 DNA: TGTGCCAGCAGTTACATCCCACAGGGGGCGAATGGCTACACCTTC.

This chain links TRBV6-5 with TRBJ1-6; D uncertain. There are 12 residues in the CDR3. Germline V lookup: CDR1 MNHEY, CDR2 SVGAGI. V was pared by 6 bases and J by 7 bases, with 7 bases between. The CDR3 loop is CASSLRNSPLHF. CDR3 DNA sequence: TGTGCCAGCAGCCTCCGGAATTCACCCCTCCACTTT.

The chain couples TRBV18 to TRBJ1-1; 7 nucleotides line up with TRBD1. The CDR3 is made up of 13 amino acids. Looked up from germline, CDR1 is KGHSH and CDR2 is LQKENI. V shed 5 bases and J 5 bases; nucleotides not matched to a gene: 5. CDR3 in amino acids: CASSGRGRTEAFF. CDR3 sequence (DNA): TGTGCCAGCTCAGGTAGGGGGCGAACTGAAGCTTTCTTT.

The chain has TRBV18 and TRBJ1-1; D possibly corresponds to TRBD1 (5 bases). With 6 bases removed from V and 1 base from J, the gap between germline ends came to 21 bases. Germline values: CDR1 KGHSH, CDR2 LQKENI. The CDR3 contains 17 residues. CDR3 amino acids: CASSLTSAGRGNTEAFF. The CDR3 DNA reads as TGTGCCAGCTCCCTTACATCTGCGGGGCGCGGGAACACTGAAGCTTTCTTT.

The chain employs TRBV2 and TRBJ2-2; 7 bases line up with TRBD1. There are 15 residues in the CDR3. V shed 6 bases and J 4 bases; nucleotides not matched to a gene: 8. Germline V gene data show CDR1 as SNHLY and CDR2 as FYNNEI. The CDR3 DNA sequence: TGTGCCAGCAGCCTTGACAGGGTTGGCACCGGGGAGCTGTTTTTT. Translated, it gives CASSLDRVGTGELFF.

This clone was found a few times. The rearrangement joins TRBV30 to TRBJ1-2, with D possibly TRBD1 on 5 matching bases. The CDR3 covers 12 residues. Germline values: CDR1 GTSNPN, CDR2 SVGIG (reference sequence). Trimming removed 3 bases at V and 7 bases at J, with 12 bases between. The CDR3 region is CAWSRGRSGYTF. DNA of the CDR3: TGTGCCTGGAGCCGGGGGAGGAGTGGCTACACCTTC.

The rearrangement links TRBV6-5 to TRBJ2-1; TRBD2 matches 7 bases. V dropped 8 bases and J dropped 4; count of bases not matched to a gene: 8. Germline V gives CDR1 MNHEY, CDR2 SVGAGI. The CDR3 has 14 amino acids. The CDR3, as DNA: TGTGCCAGCCAGGCTAGCGGAGTTTACAATGAGCAGTTCTTC. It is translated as CASQASGVYNEQFF.

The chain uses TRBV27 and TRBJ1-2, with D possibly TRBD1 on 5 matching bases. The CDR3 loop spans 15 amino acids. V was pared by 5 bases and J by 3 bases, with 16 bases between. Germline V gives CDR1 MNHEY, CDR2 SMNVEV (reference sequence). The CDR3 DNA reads TGTGCCAGCAGTGATGGGGCCACCCTTGACTATGGCTACACCTTC. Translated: CASSDGATLDYGYTF.

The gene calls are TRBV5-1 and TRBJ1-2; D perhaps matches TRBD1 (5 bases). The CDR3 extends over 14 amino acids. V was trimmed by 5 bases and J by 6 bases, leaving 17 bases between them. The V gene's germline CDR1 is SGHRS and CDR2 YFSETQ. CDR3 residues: CASSPGSAQDGYTF. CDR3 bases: TGCGCCAGCAGTCCAGGGTCCGCTCAAGATGGCTACACCTTC.

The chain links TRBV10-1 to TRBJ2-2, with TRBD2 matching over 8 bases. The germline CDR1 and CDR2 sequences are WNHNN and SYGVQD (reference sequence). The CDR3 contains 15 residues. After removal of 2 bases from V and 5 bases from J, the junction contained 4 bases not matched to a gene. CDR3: CASSEGLAGTGELFF. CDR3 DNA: TGCGCCAGCAGTGAGGGACTAGCAGGGACCGGGGAGCTGTTTTTT.

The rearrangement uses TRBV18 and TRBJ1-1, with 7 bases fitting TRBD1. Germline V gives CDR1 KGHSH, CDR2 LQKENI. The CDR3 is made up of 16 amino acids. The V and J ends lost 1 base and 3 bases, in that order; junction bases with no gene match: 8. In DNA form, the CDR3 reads TGTGCCAGCTCACCACTAACGACAGGGAGAGACACTGAAGCTTTCTTT. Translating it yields CASSPLTTGRDTEAFF.

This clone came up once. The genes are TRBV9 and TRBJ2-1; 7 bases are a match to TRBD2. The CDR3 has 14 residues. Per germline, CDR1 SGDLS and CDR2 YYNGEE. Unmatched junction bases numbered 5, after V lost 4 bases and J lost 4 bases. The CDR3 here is CASSPGTIYNEQFF. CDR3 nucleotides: TGTGCCAGCAGCCCAGGGACTATATACAATGAGCAGTTCTTC.

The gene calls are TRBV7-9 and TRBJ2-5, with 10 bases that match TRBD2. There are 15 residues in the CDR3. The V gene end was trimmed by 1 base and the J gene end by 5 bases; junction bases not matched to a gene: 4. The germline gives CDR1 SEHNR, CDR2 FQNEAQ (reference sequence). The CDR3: CASSLEGLAWETQYF. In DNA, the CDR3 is TGTGCCAGCAGCTTAGAGGGACTAGCGTGGGAGACCCAGTACTTC.